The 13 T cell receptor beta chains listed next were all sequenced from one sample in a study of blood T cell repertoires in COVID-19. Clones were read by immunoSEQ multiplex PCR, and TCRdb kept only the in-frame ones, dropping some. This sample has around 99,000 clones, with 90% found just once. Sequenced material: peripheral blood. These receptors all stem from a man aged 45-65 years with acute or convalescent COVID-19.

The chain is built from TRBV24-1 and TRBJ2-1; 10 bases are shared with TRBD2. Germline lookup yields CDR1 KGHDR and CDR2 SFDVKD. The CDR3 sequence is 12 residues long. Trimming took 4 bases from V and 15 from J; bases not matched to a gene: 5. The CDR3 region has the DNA TGTGCCACCAGTGAAATTAGCGGGAGGTGGTTCTTC. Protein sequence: CATSEISGRWFF.

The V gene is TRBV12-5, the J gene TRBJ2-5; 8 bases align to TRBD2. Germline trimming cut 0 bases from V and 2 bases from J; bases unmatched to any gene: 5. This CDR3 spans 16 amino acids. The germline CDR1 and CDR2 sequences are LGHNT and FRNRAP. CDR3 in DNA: TGTGCTAGTGGTTTGGTATTGCGGGAGGATCAAGAGACCCAGTACTTC. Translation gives CASGLVLREDQETQYF.

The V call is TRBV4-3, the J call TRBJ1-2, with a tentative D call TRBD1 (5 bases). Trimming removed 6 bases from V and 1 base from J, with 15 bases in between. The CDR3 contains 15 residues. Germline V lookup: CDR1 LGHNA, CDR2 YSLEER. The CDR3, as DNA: TGCGCCAGCAGTCCAACAGGTGGGGTTAACTATGGCTACACCTTC. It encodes CASSPTGGVNYGYTF.

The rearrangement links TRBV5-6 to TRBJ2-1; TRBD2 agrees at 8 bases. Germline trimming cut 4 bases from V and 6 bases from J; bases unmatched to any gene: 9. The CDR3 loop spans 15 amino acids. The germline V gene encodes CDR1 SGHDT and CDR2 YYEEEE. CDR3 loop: CASSPAGVLGNEQFF. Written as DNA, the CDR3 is TGTGCCAGCAGCCCAGCGGGAGTTCTAGGCAATGAGCAGTTCTTC.

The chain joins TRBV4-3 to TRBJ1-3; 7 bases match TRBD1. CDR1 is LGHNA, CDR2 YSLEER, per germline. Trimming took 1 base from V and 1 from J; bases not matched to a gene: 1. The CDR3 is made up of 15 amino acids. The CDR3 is CASSQATGSGNTIYF. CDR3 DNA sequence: TGCGCCAGCAGCCAAGCGACAGGGTCTGGAAACACCATATATTTT.

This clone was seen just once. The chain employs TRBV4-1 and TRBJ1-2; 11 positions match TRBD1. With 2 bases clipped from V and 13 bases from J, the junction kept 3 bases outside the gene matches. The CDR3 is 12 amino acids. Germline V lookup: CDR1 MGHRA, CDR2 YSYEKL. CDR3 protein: CASSQTGQGATF. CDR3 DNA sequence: TGCGCCAGCAGCCAAACAGGACAGGGGGCCACCTTC.

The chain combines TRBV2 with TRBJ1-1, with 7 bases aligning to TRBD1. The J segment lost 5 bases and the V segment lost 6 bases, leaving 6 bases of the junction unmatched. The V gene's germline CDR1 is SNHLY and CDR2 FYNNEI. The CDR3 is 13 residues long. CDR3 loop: CASSAGGSTEAFF. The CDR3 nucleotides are TGTGCCAGCAGCGCAGGGGGGAGTACTGAAGCTTTCTTT. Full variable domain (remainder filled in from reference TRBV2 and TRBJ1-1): EPEVTQTPSHQVTQMGQEVILRCVPISNHLYFYWYRQILGQKVEFLVSFYNNEISEKSEIFDDQFSVERPDGSNFTLKIRSTKLEDSAMYFCASSAGGSTEAFFGQGTRLTVV.

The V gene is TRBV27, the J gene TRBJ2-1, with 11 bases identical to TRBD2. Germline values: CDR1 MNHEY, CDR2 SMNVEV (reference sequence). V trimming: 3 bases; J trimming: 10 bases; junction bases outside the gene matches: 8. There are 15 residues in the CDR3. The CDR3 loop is CASSLVLAGVWEQFF. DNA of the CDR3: TGTGCCAGCAGTTTGGTACTAGCGGGAGTTTGGGAGCAGTTCTTC.

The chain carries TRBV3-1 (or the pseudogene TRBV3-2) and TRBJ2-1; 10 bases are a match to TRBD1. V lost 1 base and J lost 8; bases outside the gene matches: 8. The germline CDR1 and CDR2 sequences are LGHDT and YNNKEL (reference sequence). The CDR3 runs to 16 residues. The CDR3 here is CASSQVGTGDSDEQFF. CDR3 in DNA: TGTGCCAGCAGCCAAGTAGGGACAGGGGACAGCGATGAGCAGTTCTTC.

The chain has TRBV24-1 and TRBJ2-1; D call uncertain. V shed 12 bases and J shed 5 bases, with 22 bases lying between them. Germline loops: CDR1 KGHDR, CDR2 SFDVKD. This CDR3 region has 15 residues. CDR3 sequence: CAFTNCRVCNNEQFF. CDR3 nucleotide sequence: TGTGCCTTTACTAATTGCCGTGTGTGTAACAATGAGCAGTTCTTC.

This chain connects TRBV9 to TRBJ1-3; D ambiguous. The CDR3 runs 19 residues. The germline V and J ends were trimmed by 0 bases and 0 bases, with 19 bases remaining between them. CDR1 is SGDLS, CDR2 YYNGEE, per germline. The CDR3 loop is CASSVDEFGGSSSGNTIYF. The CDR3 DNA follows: TGTGCCAGCAGCGTAGATGAGTTTGGAGGTTCTAGCTCTGGAAACACCATATATTTT.

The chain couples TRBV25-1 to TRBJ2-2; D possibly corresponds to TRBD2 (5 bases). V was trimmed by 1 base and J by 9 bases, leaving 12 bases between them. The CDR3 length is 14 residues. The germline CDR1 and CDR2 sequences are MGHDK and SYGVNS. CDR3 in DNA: TGTGCCAGCAGTGAATCCCCCAGCGGAAGGGAGCTGTTTTTT. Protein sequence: CASSESPSGRELFF.

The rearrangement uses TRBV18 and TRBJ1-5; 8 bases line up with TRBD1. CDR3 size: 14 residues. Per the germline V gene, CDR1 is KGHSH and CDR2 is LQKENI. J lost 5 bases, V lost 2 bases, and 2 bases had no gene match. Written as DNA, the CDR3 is TGTGCCAGCTCACCATCAGGGGGCGATCAGCCCCAGCATTTT. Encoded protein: CASSPSGGDQPQHF.